The rows below give T cell receptor beta chains drawn from one sample of a study of graft-versus-host responses after intestinal transplantation. This table comes from immunoSEQ multiplex PCR, and its TCRdb copy is limited to in-frame clones, with some not included. The sample lists around 100,000 clones, 90% to 95% seen once, with 0.9% to 1.5% in the top ten. Their target antigens are unknown. Sequencing was performed on unstimulated CD8+ T cells sorted from spleen or lymph node cells, taken before intestinal transplant. The receptors stem from a human donor who received an intestinal transplant. CDR3s include the opening cysteine and the closing phenylalanine or tryptophan. The D gene is left open where the match is weak. Only part of the rows carry a size: once, few, many, or a class if the clone is expanded.

cdr3_nt: TGTGCCAGCAGCCAAGGAGCCAGGGGCTATGGCTACACCTTC; cdr3_aa: CASSQGARGYGYTF; v_call: TRBV14; j_call: TRBJ1-2; d_call: NA; clone_size: NA
cdr3_nt: TGTGCCAGCAGGGACATTGACGGGACTGAAGCTTTCTTT; cdr3_aa: CASRDIDGTEAFF; v_call: TRBV6-1; j_call: TRBJ1-1; d_call: NA; clone_size: NA
cdr3_nt: TGTGCCAGCAGCGGCTCAAGAGGGACTAGCGGGTACACCGGGGAGCTGTTTTTT; cdr3_aa: CASSGSRGTSGYTGELFF; v_call: TRBV9; j_call: TRBJ2-2; d_call: TRBD2; clone_size: NA
cdr3_nt: TGTGCCAGCAGCTCGACGACAGGGATTCCCTACGAGCAGTACTTC; cdr3_aa: CASSSTTGIPYEQYF; v_call: TRBV11-2; j_call: TRBJ2-7; d_call: TRBD1; clone_size: NA
cdr3_nt: TGTGCCAGCAGCTTAGGGGGCGGGGGGGCCCAAGATACGCAGTATTTT; cdr3_aa: CASSLGGGGAQDTQYF; v_call: TRBV13; j_call: TRBJ2-3; d_call: TRBD2; clone_size: NA
cdr3_nt: TGTGCCAGCAGTTCGGGACAAGGGGGGGCGAACACTGAAGCTTTCTTT; cdr3_aa: CASSSGQGGANTEAFF; v_call: TRBV27; j_call: TRBJ1-1; d_call: NA; clone_size: NA
cdr3_nt: TGTGCCAGCAGCCCGAGGGACAGGGGGCGAGAGACCCAGTACTTC; cdr3_aa: CASSPRDRGRETQYF; v_call: TRBV7-9; j_call: TRBJ2-5; d_call: TRBD1; clone_size: NA
cdr3_nt: TGCGCCAGCAGCAGTGAAACAGGGCGGGTCACAGATACGCAGTATTTT; cdr3_aa: CASSSETGRVTDTQYF; v_call: TRBV5-1; j_call: TRBJ2-3; d_call: NA; clone_size: NA
cdr3_nt: TGTGCCTGGAGTGTACCGCCGGGACAGGGAACCTACGAGCAGTACTTC; cdr3_aa: CAWSVPPGQGTYEQYF; v_call: TRBV30; j_call: TRBJ2-7; d_call: TRBD1; clone_size: NA
cdr3_nt: TGTGCCAGCAGCTCGGGGGTCGTCTACGAGCAGTACTTC; cdr3_aa: CASSSGVVYEQYF; v_call: TRBV7-8; j_call: TRBJ2-7; d_call: NA; clone_size: once
cdr3_nt: TGTGCCAGCCAGTCTTACGACAGTCCCTACGAGCAGTACTTC; cdr3_aa: CASQSYDSPYEQYF; v_call: TRBV5-4; j_call: TRBJ2-7; d_call: NA; clone_size: NA
cdr3_nt: TGTGCCAGCAGCCTTGGGACTAGCGGTGAGACCCAGTACTTC; cdr3_aa: CASSLGTSGETQYF; v_call: TRBV7-2; j_call: TRBJ2-5; d_call: TRBD2; clone_size: NA
cdr3_nt: TGTGCCAGCAGTAACCTAGCGGGGGGAAGGAATGAGCAGTTCTTC; cdr3_aa: CASSNLAGGRNEQFF; v_call: TRBV27; j_call: TRBJ2-1; d_call: TRBD2; clone_size: NA